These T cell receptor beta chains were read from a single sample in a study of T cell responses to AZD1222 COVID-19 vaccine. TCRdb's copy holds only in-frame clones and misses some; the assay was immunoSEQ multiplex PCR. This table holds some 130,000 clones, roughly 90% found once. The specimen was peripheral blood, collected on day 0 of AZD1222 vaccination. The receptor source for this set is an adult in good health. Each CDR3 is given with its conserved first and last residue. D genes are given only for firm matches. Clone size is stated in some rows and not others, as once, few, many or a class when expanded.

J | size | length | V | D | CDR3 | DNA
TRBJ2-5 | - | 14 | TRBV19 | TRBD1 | CASSTPTGGETQYF | TGTGCCAGTAGTACTCCGACAGGGGGAGAGACCCAGTACTTC
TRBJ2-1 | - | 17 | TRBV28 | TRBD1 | CASRPRIRDREDNEQFF | TGTGCCAGCAGACCCAGAATCCGGGACAGGGAGGACAATGAGCAGTTCTTC
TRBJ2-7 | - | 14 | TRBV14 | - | CASSPWGPGDEQYF | TGTGCCAGCAGCCCGTGGGGACCCGGTGACGAGCAGTACTTC
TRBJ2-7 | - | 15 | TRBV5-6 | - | CASSSSIDRAYEQYF | TGTGCCAGCAGCTCGTCGATAGACAGAGCCTACGAGCAGTACTTC
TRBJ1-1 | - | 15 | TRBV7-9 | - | CASSFGIQGITEAFF | TGTGCCAGCAGCTTTGGAATACAGGGCATCACTGAAGCTTTCTTT
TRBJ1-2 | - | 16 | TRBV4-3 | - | CASSQDLRGRGYGYTF | TGCGCCAGCAGCCAAGATCTCCGGGGGCGCGGCTATGGCTACACCTTC
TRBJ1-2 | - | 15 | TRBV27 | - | CASSLSGRARGGYTF | TGTGCCAGCAGTTTATCGGGCAGGGCGAGGGGCGGCTACACCTTC
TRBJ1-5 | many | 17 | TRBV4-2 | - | CASSQDLAGLSNQPQHF | TGTGCCAGCAGCCAAGACCTCGCAGGGTTGAGCAATCAGCCCCAGCATTTT
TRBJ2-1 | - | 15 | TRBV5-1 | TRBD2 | CASSLTSGRANEQFF | TGCGCCAGCAGCTTGACTAGCGGGAGGGCCAATGAGCAGTTCTTC
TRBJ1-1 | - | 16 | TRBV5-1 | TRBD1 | CASSFFLQGAESEAFF | TGCGCCAGCAGCTTCTTTCTACAGGGGGCAGAGAGTGAAGCTTTCTTT
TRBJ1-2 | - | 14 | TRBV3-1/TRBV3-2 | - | CASSQVGRSYGYTF | TGTGCCAGCAGCCAAGTCGGCAGATCCTATGGCTACACCTTC
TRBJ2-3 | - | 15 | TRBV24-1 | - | CATSDLGASTDTQYF | TGTGCCACCAGTGATTTAGGGGCGAGCACAGATACGCAGTATTTT
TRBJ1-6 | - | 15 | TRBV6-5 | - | CASSFSRGGNSPLHF | TGTGCCAGCAGTTTTTCCCGCGGGGGCAATTCACCCCTCCACTTT
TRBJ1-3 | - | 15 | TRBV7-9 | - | CASSYGPTGGNTIYF | TGTGCCAGCAGTTATGGACCGACGGGGGGAAACACCATATATTTT
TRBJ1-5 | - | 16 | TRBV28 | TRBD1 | CASSTGTGGFYQPQHF | TGTGCCAGCAGCACCGGGACAGGGGGCTTTTATCAGCCCCAGCATTTT
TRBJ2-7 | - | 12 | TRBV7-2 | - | CASSLALGQPYF | TGTGCCAGCAGCTTAGCCCTCGGACAGCCGTACTTC
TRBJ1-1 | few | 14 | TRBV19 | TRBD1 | CASSMTGGGTEAFF | TGTGCCAGTAGTATGACAGGGGGCGGCACTGAAGCTTTCTTT
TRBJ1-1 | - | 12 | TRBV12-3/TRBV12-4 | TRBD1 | CASSPGGTEAFF | TGTGCCAGCAGTCCAGGGGGGACTGAAGCTTTCTTT
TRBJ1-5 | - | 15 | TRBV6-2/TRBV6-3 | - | CASSYERGANQPQHF | TGTGCCAGCAGTTACGAGAGGGGCGCAAATCAGCCCCAGCATTTT
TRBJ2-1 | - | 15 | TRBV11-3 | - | CASSLGLVDSNEQFF | TGTGCCAGCAGCTTGGGACTTGTGGATTCCAATGAGCAGTTCTTC
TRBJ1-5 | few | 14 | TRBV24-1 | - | CATSGGRPNQPQHF | TGTGCCACCAGCGGGGGACGGCCCAATCAGCCCCAGCATTTT
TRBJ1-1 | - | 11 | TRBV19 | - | CASSWHSEAFF | TGTGCCAGTAGTTGGCACAGTGAAGCTTTCTTT
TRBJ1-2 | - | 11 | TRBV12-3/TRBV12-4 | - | CASSLSEGYTF | TGTGCCAGCAGCCTGTCCGAGGGCTACACCTTC
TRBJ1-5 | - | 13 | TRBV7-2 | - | CASSLDVGGPQHF | TGTGCCAGCAGCTTAGACGTGGGTGGGCCCCAGCATTTT
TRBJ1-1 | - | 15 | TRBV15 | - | CATSRDKGENTEAFF | TGTGCCACCAGCAGAGATAAAGGAGAGAACACTGAAGCTTTCTTT
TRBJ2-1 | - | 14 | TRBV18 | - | CASSPSAIADEQFF | TGTGCCAGCTCACCATCCGCAATAGCAGATGAGCAGTTCTTC
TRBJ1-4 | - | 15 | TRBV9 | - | CASSPQTHLNEKLFF | TGTGCCAGCAGCCCACAGACACACTTGAATGAAAAACTGTTTTTT
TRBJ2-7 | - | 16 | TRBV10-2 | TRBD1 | CASSAYPGQGTYEQYF | TGCGCCAGCAGTGCCTATCCGGGACAGGGAACCTACGAGCAGTACTTC
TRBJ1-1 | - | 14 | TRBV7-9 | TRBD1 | CASSVTGPNTEAFF | TGTGCCAGCAGTGTGACAGGGCCCAACACTGAAGCTTTCTTT
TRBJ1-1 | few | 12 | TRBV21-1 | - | CASTSGGTEAFF | TGTGCCAGCACCTCAGGCGGAACTGAAGCTTTCTTT
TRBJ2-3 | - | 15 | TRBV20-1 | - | CSASWLAESTDTQYF | TGCAGTGCTAGTTGGTTAGCGGAGTCCACAGATACGCAGTATTTT
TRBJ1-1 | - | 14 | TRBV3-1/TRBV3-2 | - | CASSQVGDLAEAFF | TGTGCCAGCAGCCAAGTTGGGGATTTGGCTGAAGCTTTCTTT
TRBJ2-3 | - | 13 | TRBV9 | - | CASSVSPTDTQYF | TGTGCCAGCAGCGTCAGTCCCACAGATACGCAGTATTTT
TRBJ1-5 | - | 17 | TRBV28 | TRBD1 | CASNLRQGAVGNQPQHF | TGTGCCAGTAACCTACGACAGGGGGCGGTAGGCAATCAGCCCCAGCATTTT
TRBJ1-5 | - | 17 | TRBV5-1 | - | CASSWLGGGNSNQPQHF | TGCGCCAGCAGCTGGTTAGGTGGCGGTAATAGCAATCAGCCCCAGCATTTT
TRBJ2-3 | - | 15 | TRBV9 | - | CASSDSAAARDTQYF | TGTGCCAGCAGCGACTCCGCCGCGGCTAGGGATACGCAGTATTTT
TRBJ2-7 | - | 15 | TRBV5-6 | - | CASSPFWGNGYEQYF | TGTGCCAGCAGCCCCTTTTGGGGGAATGGGTACGAGCAGTACTTC
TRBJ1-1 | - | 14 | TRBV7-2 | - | CATRTAQRVTEAFF | TGTGCCACCAGGACAGCTCAGAGGGTCACTGAAGCTTTCTTT
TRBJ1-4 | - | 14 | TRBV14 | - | CASSQTGLGEKLFF | TGTGCCAGCAGCCAAACAGGGTTGGGTGAAAAACTGTTTTTT
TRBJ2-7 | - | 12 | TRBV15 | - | CATSRVSGEQYF | TGTGCCACCAGCAGAGTGTCTGGCGAGCAGTACTTC
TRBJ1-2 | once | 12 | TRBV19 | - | CASSYANYGYTF | TGTGCCAGTAGTTACGCTAACTATGGCTACACCTTC
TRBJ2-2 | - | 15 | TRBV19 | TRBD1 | CASSQTGVDTGELFF | TGTGCCAGTAGTCAGACAGGGGTAGACACCGGGGAGCTGTTTTTT
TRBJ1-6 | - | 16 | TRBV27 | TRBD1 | CASSLRQGLANSPLHF | TGTGCCAGCAGTTTAAGACAGGGTCTCGCCAATTCACCCCTCCACTTT
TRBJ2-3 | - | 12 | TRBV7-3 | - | CASSSSTGTQYF | TGTGCCAGCAGCTCTTCTACCGGTACGCAGTATTTT
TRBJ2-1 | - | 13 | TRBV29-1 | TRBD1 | CSFGTGNPNEQFF | TGCAGCTTTGGGACAGGGAACCCCAATGAGCAGTTCTTC
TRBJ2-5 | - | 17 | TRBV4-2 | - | CASSRLVTGTSQETQYF | TGTGCCAGCAGCCGTCTGGTAACCGGGACTTCACAAGAGACCCAGTACTTC
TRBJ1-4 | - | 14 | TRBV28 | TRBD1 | CASSLRDRREKLFF | TGTGCCAGCAGTTTACGGGACAGGAGAGAAAAACTGTTTTTT
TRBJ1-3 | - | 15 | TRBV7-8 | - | CASSRKGGSGNTIYF | TGTGCCAGCAGTCGGAAGGGGGGCTCTGGAAACACCATATATTTT
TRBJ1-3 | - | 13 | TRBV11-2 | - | CASSLGFGNTIYF | TGTGCCAGCAGCTTAGGATTTGGAAACACCATATATTTT
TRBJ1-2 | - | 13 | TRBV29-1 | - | CSGWEGPPSGYTF | TGCAGCGGGTGGGAGGGACCTCCGAGTGGCTACACCTTC
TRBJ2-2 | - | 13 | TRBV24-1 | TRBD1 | CATSDFTGDQLFF | TGTGCCACCAGTGACTTCACAGGGGATCAGCTGTTTTTT
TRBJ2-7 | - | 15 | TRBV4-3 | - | CASSQDLVRAYEQYF | TGCGCCAGCAGCCAAGATCTGGTAAGGGCATACGAGCAGTACTTC
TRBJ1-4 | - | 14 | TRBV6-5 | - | CASRRGWTNEKLFF | TGTGCCAGCCGTAGGGGATGGACTAATGAAAAACTGTTTTTT
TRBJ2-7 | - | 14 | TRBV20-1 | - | CSASPPGRLREQYF | TGCAGTGCCAGTCCCCCCGGACGGTTGAGGGAGCAGTACTTC
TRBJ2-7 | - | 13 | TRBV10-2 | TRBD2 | CASRSGREYEQYF | TGCGCCAGCAGGAGCGGGAGGGAGTACGAGCAGTACTTC
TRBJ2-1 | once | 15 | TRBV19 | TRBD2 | CASSIAGGTYNEQFF | TGTGCCAGTAGTATAGCGGGGGGGACCTACAATGAGCAGTTCTTC
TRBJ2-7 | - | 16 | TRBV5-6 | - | CASSLGVSGSSYEQYF | TGTGCCAGCAGCTTGGGAGTGTCGGGTAGCTCCTACGAGCAGTACTTC
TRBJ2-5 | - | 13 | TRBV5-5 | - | CASSLSLGETQYF | TGTGCCAGCAGCTTGTCCCTGGGGGAGACCCAGTACTTC
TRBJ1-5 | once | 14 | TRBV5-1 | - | CASSLGGGMEPQHF | TGCGCCAGCAGCTTGGGGGGTGGAATGGAGCCCCAGCATTTT